The T cell receptor (beta chain) described here comes from a study of cytomegalovirus exposure and HLA in healthy donors. Study-wide findings and caveats: When the data were analyzed later, several of the most significant clusters appeared to be linked to common viral pathogens.

V shed 4 bases and J shed 5 bases, with 14 bases lying between them. Germline V gives CDR1 SGHRS, CDR2 YFSETQ. The CDR3 is 14 residues long. As for this clone: Its antigen is not identified.

Primers included in the PCR were 60 Vbeta and 13 Jbeta primers. Assay used: immunoSEQ multiplex PCR; TCRdb lists only in-frame clones, some missing. Of over 150,000 clones in the sample, around 72% were seen once. The sequenced sample consisted of PBMCs. The receptor comes from a man between 18 and 35 years old in good health and CMV-seronegative. The rearrangement uses TRBV5-1 and TRBJ2-3; possible D gene TRBD2, 6 bases. Here the CDR3 reads CASSLDGGGDTQYF. In nucleotides, the CDR3 is TGCGCCAGCAGCCTCGACGGGGGAGGAGATACGCAGTATTTT.